This T cell receptor beta chain came from a study of tissue T cells after allogeneic stem cell transplantation (dated by TCRdb to 2021 to 2024). With regard to the full study: The study profiled TCR beta repertoires across many tissues from research autopsies of patients with and without GVHD, plus mouse models of GVHD. The human part of the study was a prospective observational study with no blinding and no randomization.

This clone is identified as large (0.1 to 1%). Its antigen has not been determined. Because this receptor comes from a mouse, its gene names and germline sequences follow the mouse reference. The CDR3 end is not reached by the read, which stops 1 residue before it; the germline J gene fills it in. Per the publication, the time point label means: mouse harvest day 14 after allogeneic transplant. Mouse grafts combined 10^7 T-cell-depleted bone marrow cells with 10^6 splenic CD5+ T cells, given via tail vein injection. Mouse GVHD was modeled in a major MHC-mismatch B6 (H2b) into BALB/c (H2d) model, with tissues profiled at day 7 or 14. On day 7 or 14 post-transplant, mouse tissues and retro-orbital blood were harvested with separate sterile tools for each animal, and livers were flushed beforehand. Before genomic DNA isolation with the DNeasy Blood & Tissue Kit, mouse tissues were minced using razor blades in buffered saline.

What the authors observed across the whole study: The study did not determine which tissue TCRs were alloreactive or antigen-specific, and some clones might have been persisting host cells. Within patients, how anatomically similar tissues were was a major factor shaping TCR repertoire composition, regardless of disease or transplant status. Sampling depth was acknowledged as a limitation, and the patient cohort was both small and clinically heterogeneous. Only a few T cell clones appeared in more than one patient, yet motif-based clustering showed tissue-specific repertoire signatures that were shared between patients. In both patients and mice, only a limited portion of the TCR repertoire detected in tissues was captured by blood and spleen T cells.

Library preparation employed the immunoSEQ multiplex PCR assay. Adaptive Biotechnologies performed the TCRbeta CDR3 sequencing at survey depth and reported CDR3 sequences, V/J genes, productive frequency and template counts. TCR beta CDR3 regions were amplified from genomic DNA instead of RNA. In the source study's methods: Jensen-Shannon divergence served to quantify pairwise repertoire overlap between tissues, with 0 meaning identical and 1 meaning complete divergence. Based on pairwise JSD values, tissues were grouped by single-linkage agglomerative hierarchical clustering, and the results were shown as dendrograms. GLIPH2 was run on all patient samples with simulation_depth 1000, kmer_min_depth 3, cdr3_length_cutoff 8, keeping groups with more than two unique CDR3s. A standardized tissue-overlap score extrapolated Jaccard GLIPH-group overlap across patients to a standard repertoire size of 1000 clones. Linear mixed-effect models, with tissue included as a fixed effect and individual included as a random effect, were used to assess associations of diversity with clinical or experimental variables. Drawn from immuneACCESS, this table holds only the in-frame rearrangements with V and J called that TCRdb kept. Clones are partly lost; checked studies trace under half to an unresolved V gene and leave the rest unexplained. The DNA was the basis for D and trimming; V, J and clone size are from that table. This sample lists about 4,900 clones; 45% were detected once. The ten top clones hold roughly 20% of the sample.

The junction shows trimming of 6 bases on V and 0 bases on J, and the gene matches do not reach 2 bases of it. Including the terminal cysteine and phenylalanine, the CDR3 comprises 14 residues. Of the CDR3's DNA, 39 bases were read; they are in frame from base 1. The germline V gene (reference sequence) sets CDR1 to KGHPV and CDR2 to FQNQEV. Sample: gut tissue. This clonotype was obtained from a female BALB/c mouse given C57BL/6 T cells with graft-versus-host disease after an allogeneic hematopoietic cell transplant. The V gene is TRBV26 and the J gene is TRBJ1-3, with 7 bases matching TRBD1. The DNA read from the CDR3 is TGTGCCAGCAGGCAGGGGGTTTCTGGAAATACGCTCTAT. Translated, it reads CASRQGVSGNTLY. The whole CDR3 protein reads CASRQGVSGNTLYF.